This T cell receptor (beta chain) was profiled in a study of blood T cell repertoires in COVID-19. Data came from immunoSEQ multiplex PCR; TCRdb stores just in-frame clones and leaves some out. The table lists approximately 290,000 clones, 70% to 90% of them singletons. Per germline, CDR1 MDHEN and CDR2 SYDVKM. Deletions cut 4 bases from V and 5 bases from J, with 23 bases between. The CDR3 is 17 amino acids. Participants, roughly 18 to 100 years old, spanned fewer than 30 US areas. The chain joins TRBV28 to TRBJ2-5, with a tentative D call TRBD2 (5 bases). The TCR originated in a woman between 25 and 40 years old who had recovered from COVID-19. The sample taken for sequencing was PBMCs or T cells enriched from blood (not recorded which). In DNA form, the CDR3 reads TGTGCCAGCAGTTACAGAGGGAGCAAACTTAAAGGGGAGACCCAGTACTTC. This sequence encodes CASSYRGSKLKGETQYF.